Below, 5 T cell receptor beta chains from the same sample are listed, as sequenced in a study of cytomegalovirus exposure and HLA in healthy donors. With 60 Vbeta and 13 Jbeta primers, the PCR was carried out. The method was immunoSEQ multiplex PCR; TCRdb's version includes in-frame clones alone and lacks a portion of them. This sample has 150,000 to 200,000 clones, with approximately 80% found just once. The sample taken for sequencing was PBMCs. The receptors shown here come from a man aged 18 to 35 in good health and CMV-seronegative.

The gene calls are TRBV4-3 and TRBJ2-5, with D possibly matching TRBD2 (5 bases). The assigned J gene may be wrong: the sequence end matches TRBJ2-7 better. The CDR3 extends over 17 amino acids. The V gene's germline CDR1 is LGHNA and CDR2 YSLEER. CDR3 region: CASSQDYARAAPYEQYF. CDR3 bases: TGCGCCAGCAGCCAAGATTATGCGCGAGCGGCCCCCTACGAGCAGTACTTC.

This clone was seen once. The gene calls are TRBV4-2 and TRBJ2-7, with 8 bases aligning to TRBD2. Germline-derived CDR1 and CDR2 are LGHNA and YNFKEQ. The junction had 16 bases not matched to a gene; V was cut back by 4 bases and J by 5 bases. There are 17 residues in the CDR3. The CDR3 loop reads CASSLQGSGGPTNEQYF. In nucleotides, the CDR3 is TGTGCCAGCAGCCTCCAAGGTTCGGGGGGGCCGACCAACGAGCAGTACTTC.

This clone was found a few times. The chain is built from TRBV6-5 and TRBJ1-5; D gene unclear. The CDR3 has 13 amino acids. V lost 4 bases and J 4 bases, leaving 8 bases between the germline ends. The V gene's germline CDR1 is MNHEY and CDR2 SVGAGI. The CDR3 here is CASSSGGNQPQHF. CDR3 nucleotides: TGTGCCAGCAGTTCAGGCGGGAATCAGCCCCAGCATTTT.

The J gene is TRBJ1-5, the V gene TRBV7-8; 7 nucleotides align to TRBD1. CDR3 length equals 16 residues. The trim removed 3 bases at V and 7 bases at J, leaving 12 bases unmatched. From germline, CDR1 is SGHVS and CDR2 FQNEAQ. CDR3 in DNA: TGTGCCAGCAGCTTTGCCCATACAGGGGTGAAGCAGCCCCAGCATTTT. Amino acids: CASSFAHTGVKQPQHF. Full variable domain (rest looked up from reference TRBV7-8 and TRBJ1-5): GAGVSQSPRYKVAKRGQDVALRCDPISGHVSLFWYQQALGQGPEFLTYFQNEAQLDKSGLPSDRFFAERPEGSVSTLKIQRTQQEDSAVYLCASSFAHTGVKQPQHFGDGTRLSIL.

The chain is built from TRBV5-4 and TRBJ2-7; tentative D call: TRBD1 (6 bases). Trimming shortened V by 0 bases and J by 2 bases, and 12 bases separated the two germline ends. The CDR3 totals 15 residues. CDR1 and CDR2 (germline): SGHNT, YYREEE (reference sequence). Written as DNA, the CDR3 is TGTGCCAGCAGCTTGGGGCAGGGGCTTCCCTACGAGCAGTACTTC. It is translated as CASSLGQGLPYEQYF.